This T cell receptor beta chain stems from a study of neurological immune-mediated disorders. The sample's time point: technical triplicate 3. MiXCR, run by TCRdb on the 5' RACE reads, gives a single entry per CDR3 protein. Of 25,000 to 35,000 distinct CDR3 sequences listed, roughly a sixth are singletons. This clonotype showed up just once. The sequenced sample consisted of CD4+ T cells from blood. This receptor was taken from a female donor with HTLV-1-associated myelopathy (HAM/TSP).

As DNA, the CDR3 is TGTGCCTACAGTGACAGGGGGGTACATGAGCAGTTCTTC. Translation: CAYSDRGVHEQFF. This chain joins TRBV2 and TRBJ2-1; 9 bases map to TRBD1. V was clipped by 11 bases and J by 8 bases; unmatched bases: 10. Germline assignment: CDR1 SNHLY and CDR2 FYNNEI. The CDR3 spans 13 residues.